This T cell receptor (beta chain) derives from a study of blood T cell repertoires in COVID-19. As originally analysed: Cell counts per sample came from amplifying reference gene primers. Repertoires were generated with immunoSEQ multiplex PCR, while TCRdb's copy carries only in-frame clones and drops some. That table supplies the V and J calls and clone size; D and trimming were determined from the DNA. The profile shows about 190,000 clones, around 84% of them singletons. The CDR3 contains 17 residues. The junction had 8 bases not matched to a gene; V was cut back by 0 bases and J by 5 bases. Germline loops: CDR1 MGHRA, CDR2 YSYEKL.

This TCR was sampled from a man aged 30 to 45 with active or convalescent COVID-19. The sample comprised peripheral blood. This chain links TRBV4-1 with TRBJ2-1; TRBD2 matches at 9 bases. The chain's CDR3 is CASSQERRLAADNEQFF. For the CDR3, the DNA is TGCGCCAGCAGCCAAGAAAGGCGACTAGCGGCGGACAATGAGCAGTTCTTC.